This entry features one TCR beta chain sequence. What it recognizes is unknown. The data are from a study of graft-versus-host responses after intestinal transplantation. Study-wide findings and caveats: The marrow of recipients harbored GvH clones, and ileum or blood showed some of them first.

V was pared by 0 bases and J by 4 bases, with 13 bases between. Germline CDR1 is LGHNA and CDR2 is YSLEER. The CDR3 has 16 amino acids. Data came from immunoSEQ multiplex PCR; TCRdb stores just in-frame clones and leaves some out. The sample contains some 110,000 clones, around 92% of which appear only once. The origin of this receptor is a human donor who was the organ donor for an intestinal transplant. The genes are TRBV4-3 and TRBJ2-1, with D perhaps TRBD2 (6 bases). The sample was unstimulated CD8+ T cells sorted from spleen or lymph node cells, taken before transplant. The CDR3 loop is CASSQDRASDYNEQFF. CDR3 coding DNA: TGCGCCAGCAGCCAAGATCGGGCTAGCGATTACAATGAGCAGTTCTTC.